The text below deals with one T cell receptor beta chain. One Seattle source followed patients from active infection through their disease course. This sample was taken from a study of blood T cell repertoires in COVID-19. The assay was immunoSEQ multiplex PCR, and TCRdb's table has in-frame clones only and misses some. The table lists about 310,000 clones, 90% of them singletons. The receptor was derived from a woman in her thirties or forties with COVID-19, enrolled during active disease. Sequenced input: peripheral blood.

CDR3 protein: CASSLATGIQETQYF. As DNA, the CDR3 is TGTGCCAGCAGCTTAGCTACGGGGATCCAAGAGACCCAGTACTTC. The rearrangement links TRBV7-2 to TRBJ2-5, with D possibly being TRBD2 (5 bases). CDR3 length: 15 residues. Germline V gene sequence: CDR1 SGHTA, CDR2 FQGNSA. The ends were cut back, 0 bases at V and 1 base at J, with 9 bases in the middle. Supplemented by reference TRBV7-2 and TRBJ2-5, the full variable domain reads GAGVSQSPSNKVTEKGKDVELRCDPISGHTALYWYRQSLGQGLEFLIYFQGNSAPDKSGLPSDRFSAERTGGSVSTLTIQRTQQEDSAVYLCASSLATGIQETQYFGPGTRLLVL.